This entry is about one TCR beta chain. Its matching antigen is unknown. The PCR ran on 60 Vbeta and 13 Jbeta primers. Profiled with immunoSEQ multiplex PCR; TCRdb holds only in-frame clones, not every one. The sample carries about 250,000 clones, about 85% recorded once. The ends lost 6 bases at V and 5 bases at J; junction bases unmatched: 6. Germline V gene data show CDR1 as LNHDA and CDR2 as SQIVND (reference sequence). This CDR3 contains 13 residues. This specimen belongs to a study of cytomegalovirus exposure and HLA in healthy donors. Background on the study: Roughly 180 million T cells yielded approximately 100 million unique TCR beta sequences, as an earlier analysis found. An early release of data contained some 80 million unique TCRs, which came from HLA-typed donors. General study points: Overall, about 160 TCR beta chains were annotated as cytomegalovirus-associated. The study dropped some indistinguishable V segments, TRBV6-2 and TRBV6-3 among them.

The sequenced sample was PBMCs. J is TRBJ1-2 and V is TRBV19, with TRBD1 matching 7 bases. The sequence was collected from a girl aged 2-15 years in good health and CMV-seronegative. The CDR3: CASRNRGPYGYTF. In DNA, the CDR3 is TGTGCCAGTAGAAACAGGGGACCGTATGGCTACACCTTC.